This T cell receptor (beta chain) was observed in a study of neurological immune-mediated disorders. A single record per CDR3 protein comes from TCRdb applying MiXCR to the 5' RACE reads. The repertoire holds approximately 70,000 distinct CDR3 sequences, approximately 10% seen once, with roughly a tenth in the top ten. Time point reported: longitudinal time-point 1 (baseline). The starting material, 2 million PBMCs stored at -80 C, gave rise to the unsorted libraries. At least ten counts were recorded for this clonotype. The specimen sequenced was PBMCs. The sequence derives from a man aged 30 to 39 in good health.

The CDR3 sequence is CASSFPSSYNSPLHF. The CDR3 DNA reads as TGTGCCAGCAGTTTTCCGAGCTCCTATAATTCACCCCTCCACTTT. The genes are TRBV28 and TRBJ1-6; unclear D gene. The CDR3 loop spans 15 amino acids. Trimming pared 3 bases from V and 0 bases from J, leaving 6 bases between. CDR1 and CDR2 from the germline V gene are MDHEN and SYDVKM.